This entry lists 3 T cell receptor beta chains sequenced from one sample in a study of graft-versus-host responses after intestinal transplantation. These TCRs are of unknown antigen specificity. TCRdb keeps only in-frame clones here, not all; method: immunoSEQ multiplex PCR. The top ten clones hold roughly 0.99% of a sample with about 25,000 clones, around 80% of them seen once. This specimen was unstimulated CD8+ T cells sorted from spleen or lymph node cells, taken before transplant. The origin of the receptors is a human donor who was the organ donor for an intestinal transplant.

This clone was detected only once. The CDR3 sequence is CASSTSPWYEQYF. The CDR3 coding sequence is TGTGCCAGTAGTACCTCTCCGTGGTACGAGCAGTACTTC. This chain links TRBV19 with TRBJ2-7; D is undetermined. From germline, CDR1 is LNHDA and CDR2 SQIVND (reference sequence). The CDR3 loop spans 13 amino acids. V dropped 4 bases and J dropped 4 bases, with 11 bases sitting between them. Full variable domain (remainder filled in from reference TRBV19 and TRBJ2-7): DGGITQSPKYLFRKEGQNVTLSCEQNLNHDAMYWYRQDPGQGLRLIYYSQIVNDFQKGDIAEGYSVSREKKESFPLTVTSAQKNPTAFYLCASSTSPWYEQYFGPGTRLTVT.

The chain joins TRBV29-1 to TRBJ2-1; TRBD2 is a possible D gene (6 bases). The CDR3 contains 13 residues. Trimming removed 3 bases at V and 4 bases at J, with 10 bases between. The germline CDR1 and CDR2 sequences are SQVTM and ANQGSEA. The CDR3 region is CSVDREVYNEQFF. The CDR3, as DNA: TGCAGCGTTGACAGGGAGGTTTACAATGAGCAGTTCTTC.

As concerns this clone: Mismatch with germline at one junction end may stem from a read error. The chain recombines TRBV5-6 with TRBJ2-7; D gene ambiguous. Germline V lookup: CDR1 SGHDT, CDR2 YYEEEE. CDR3 length: 13 amino acids. The CDR3 sequence: CASSLESGYEQHF. The DNA of the CDR3 is TGTGCCAGCAGCTTGGAATCAGGTTACGAGCAGCACTTC.